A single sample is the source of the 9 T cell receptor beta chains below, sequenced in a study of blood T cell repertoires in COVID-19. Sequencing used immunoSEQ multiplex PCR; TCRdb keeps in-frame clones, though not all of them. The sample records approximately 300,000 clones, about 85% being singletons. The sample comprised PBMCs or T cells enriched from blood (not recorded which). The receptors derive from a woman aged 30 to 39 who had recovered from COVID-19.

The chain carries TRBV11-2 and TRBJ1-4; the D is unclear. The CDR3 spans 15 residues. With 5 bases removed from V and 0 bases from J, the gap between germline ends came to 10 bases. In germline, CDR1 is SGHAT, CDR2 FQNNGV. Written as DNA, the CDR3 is TGTGCCAGCAGCGGTAGGGAGGCAACTAATGAAAAACTGTTTTTT. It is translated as CASSGREATNEKLFF.

The CDR3 DNA reads TGTGCCAGCAGCTTAGGTCGGACAGGGAGCGAGTCCTACGAGCAGTACTTC. This codes for CASSLGRTGSESYEQYF. This rearrangement joins TRBV11-2 to TRBJ2-7, with 8 bases matching TRBD1. V was clipped by 1 base and J by 1 base; unmatched bases: 9. This CDR3 comprises 17 residues. Germline V gene lookup returns CDR1 SGHAT and CDR2 FQNNGV. Together with reference TRBV11-2 and TRBJ2-7, the CDR3 gives the full variable domain: EAGVAQSPRYKIIEKRQSVAFWCNPISGHATLYWYQQILGQGPKLLIQFQNNGVVDDSQLPKDRFSAERLKGVDSTLKIQPAKLEDSAVYLCASSLGRTGSESYEQYFGPGTRLTVT.

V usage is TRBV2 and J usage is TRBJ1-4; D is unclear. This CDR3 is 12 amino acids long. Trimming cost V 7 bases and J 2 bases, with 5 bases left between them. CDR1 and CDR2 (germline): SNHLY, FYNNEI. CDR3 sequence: CASTRTNEKLFF. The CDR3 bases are TGTGCCAGCACCCGGACTAATGAAAAACTGTTTTTT.

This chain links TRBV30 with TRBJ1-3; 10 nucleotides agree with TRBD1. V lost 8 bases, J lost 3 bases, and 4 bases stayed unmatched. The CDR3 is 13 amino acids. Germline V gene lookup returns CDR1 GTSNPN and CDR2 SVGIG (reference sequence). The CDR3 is CALGTGVGNTIYF. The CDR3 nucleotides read TGTGCCCTGGGGACAGGGGTTGGAAACACCATATATTTT.

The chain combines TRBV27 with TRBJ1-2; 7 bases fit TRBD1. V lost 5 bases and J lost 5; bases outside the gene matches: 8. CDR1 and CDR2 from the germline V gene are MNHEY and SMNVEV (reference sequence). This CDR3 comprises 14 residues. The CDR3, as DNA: TGTGCCAGCAGTCCCAGACAGGGAGGATATGGCTACACCTTC. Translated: CASSPRQGGYGYTF.

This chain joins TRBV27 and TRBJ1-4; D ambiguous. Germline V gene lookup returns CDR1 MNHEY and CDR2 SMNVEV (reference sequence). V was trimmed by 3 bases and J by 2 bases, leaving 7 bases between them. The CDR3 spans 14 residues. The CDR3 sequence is CASSFEGTNEKLFF. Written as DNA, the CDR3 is TGTGCCAGCAGTTTCGAGGGCACTAATGAAAAACTGTTTTTT.

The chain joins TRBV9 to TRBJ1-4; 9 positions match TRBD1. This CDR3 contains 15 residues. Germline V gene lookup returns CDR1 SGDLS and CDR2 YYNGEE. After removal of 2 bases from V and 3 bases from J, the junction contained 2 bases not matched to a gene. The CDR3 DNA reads TGTGCCAGCAGCGTGGACAGGGGAGCTAATGAAAAACTGTTTTTT. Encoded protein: CASSVDRGANEKLFF.

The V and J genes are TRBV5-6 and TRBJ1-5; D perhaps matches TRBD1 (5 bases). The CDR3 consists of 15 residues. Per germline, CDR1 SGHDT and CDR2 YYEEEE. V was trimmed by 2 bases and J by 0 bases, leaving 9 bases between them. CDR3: CASSFLDNSNQPQHF. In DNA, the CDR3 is TGTGCCAGCAGCTTTCTGGACAATAGCAATCAGCCCCAGCATTTT.

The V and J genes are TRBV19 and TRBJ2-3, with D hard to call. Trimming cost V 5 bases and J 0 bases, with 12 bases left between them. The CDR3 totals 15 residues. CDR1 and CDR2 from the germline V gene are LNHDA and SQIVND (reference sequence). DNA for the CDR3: TGTGCCAGTAGTTCGCAGGTTGATAGCACAGATACGCAGTATTTT. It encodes CASSSQVDSTDTQYF.